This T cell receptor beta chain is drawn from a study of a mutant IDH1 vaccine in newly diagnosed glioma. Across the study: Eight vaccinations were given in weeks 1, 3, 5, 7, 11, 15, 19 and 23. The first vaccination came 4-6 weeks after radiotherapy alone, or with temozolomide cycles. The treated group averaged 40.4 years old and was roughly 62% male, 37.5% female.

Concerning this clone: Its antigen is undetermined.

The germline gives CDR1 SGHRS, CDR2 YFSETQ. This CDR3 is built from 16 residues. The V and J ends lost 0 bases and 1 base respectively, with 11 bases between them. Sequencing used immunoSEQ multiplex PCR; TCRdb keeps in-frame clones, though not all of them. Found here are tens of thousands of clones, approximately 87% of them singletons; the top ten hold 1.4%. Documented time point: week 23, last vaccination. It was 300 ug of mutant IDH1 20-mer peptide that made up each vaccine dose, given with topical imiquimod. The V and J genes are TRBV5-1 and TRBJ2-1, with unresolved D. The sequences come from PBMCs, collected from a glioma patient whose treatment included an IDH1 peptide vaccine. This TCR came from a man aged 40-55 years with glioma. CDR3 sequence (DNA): TGCGCCAGCAGCTTGGTGGTGACTTTATCCTACAATGAGCAGTTCTTC. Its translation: CASSLVVTLSYNEQFF.